This T cell receptor (beta chain) was recovered during a study of CD8+CD57+ T cells in acquired aplastic anemia. In the study overall: Across the sorted CD4+ and CD8+ cells, DNA amounts averaged roughly 3.5 ug. The study, taken as a whole, reports: Overlapping CD8+ CDR3 repertoires of patients and controls contained roughly 27 shared sequences.

The sequenced patients had an expansion of CD8+CD57+ cells seen by flow cytometry. All participating patients were living with severe acquired aplastic anemia. No therapy had been given to the patients at the time of blood sampling. Trimming shortened V by 4 bases and J by 6 bases, and 15 bases separated the two germline ends. Looked up from germline, CDR1 is ENHRY and CDR2 is SYGVKD. The CDR3 has 14 residues. This clonotype was observed at least ten times. Its antigen is unidentified. TCR beta VDJ and CDR3 profiling used genomic DNA as template. TCRdb passed the reads through MiXCR, listing each CDR3 protein once. The table lists under 350,000 distinct CDR3 sequences, approximately 57% of them singletons.

The TCR sequence derives from a human donor with aplastic anemia. The rearrangement uses TRBV10-3 and TRBJ1-2; D unresolved. Sequencing input: sorted CD4+, CD8+, or CD8+CD57+ T cells (not recorded which) from PBMCs. CDR3 sequence: CAISGGEWEHGYTF. The CDR3 DNA reads as TGTGCCATCAGTGGGGGAGAATGGGAACATGGCTACACCTTC.